Detailed here is one T cell receptor beta chain. The table came from immunoSEQ multiplex PCR; TCRdb's copy has only in-frame clones and leaves some out. The sample lists roughly 47,000 clones, nearly 90% seen once, with roughly 1.2% in the top ten. The data derive from a study of T cell changes during pregnancy in multiple sclerosis. Looked up from germline, CDR1 is SGHTA and CDR2 is FQGNSA. The trim removed 4 bases at V and 5 bases at J, leaving 7 bases unmatched. This CDR3 is built from 15 residues. The sample in question was CD4+ T cells from peripheral blood mononuclear cells, obtained after pregnancy. The TCR originated in a female donor with multiple sclerosis, enrolled in a pregnancy study. V is TRBV7-2 and J is TRBJ2-7; TRBD2 agrees at 11 bases. The CDR3 region has the DNA TGTGCCAGCAGCTGGGCTAGCGGGAGGATAAACGAGCAGTACTTC. Protein sequence: CASSWASGRINEQYF.